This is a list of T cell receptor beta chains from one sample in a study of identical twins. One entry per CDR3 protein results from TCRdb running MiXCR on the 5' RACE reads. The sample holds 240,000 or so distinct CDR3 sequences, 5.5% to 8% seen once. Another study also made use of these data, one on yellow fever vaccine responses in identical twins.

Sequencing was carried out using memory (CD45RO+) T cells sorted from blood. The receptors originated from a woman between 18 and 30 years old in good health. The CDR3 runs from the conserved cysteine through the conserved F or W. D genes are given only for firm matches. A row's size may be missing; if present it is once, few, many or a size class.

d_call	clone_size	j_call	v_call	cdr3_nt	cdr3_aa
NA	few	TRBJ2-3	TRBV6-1	TGTGCCAGCAGGTCCCTTAGCACAGATACGCAGTATTTT	CASRSLSTDTQYF
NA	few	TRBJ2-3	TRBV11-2	TGTGCCAGCAGCGGGTTAGGGGATACGCAGTATTTT	CASSGLGDTQYF
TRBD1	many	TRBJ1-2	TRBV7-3	TGTGCCAGCAGCTCCGGACAGGGGGCCTATGGCTACACCTTC	CASSSGQGAYGYTF
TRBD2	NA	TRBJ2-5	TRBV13	TGTGCCAGCAGCCATATAGCGGGGAGTTCTCCAGAGACCCAGTACTTC	CASSHIAGSSPETQYF
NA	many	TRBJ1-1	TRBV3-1	TGTGCCAGCAGCTGGGGGCTAGCCGGGGCTTTCTTT	CASSWGLAGAFF
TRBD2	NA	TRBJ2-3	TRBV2	TGTGCCAGCAGTGAAACTATGGCTGCGCTAGCGGGGGGCAGAGATACGCAGTATTTT	CASSETMAALAGGRDTQYF
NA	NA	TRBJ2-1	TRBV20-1	TGCAGTGCTAGCCGGGGCCCCCCCTACAATGAGCAGTTCTTC	CSASRGPPYNEQFF
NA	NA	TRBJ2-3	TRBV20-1	TGCAGCCCCTTGGTCTCGCATACGCAGTATTTT	CSPLVSHTQYF
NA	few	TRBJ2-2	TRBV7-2	TGTGCCAGCAGCTTAGTCGCGGGGGCCTCGAACACCGGGGAGCTGTTTTTT	CASSLVAGASNTGELFF
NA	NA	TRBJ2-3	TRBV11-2	TGTGCCAGCAGTTTCCGGCAAACAGATACGCAGTATTTT	CASSFRQTDTQYF
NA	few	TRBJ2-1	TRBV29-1	TGCAGCGTTGGTTTGGGGACTGATTCCAATGAGCAGTTCTTC	CSVGLGTDSNEQFF
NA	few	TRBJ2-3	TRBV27	TGTGCCAGCAGTTCCTCGACAGATACAGATACGCAGTATTTT	CASSSSTDTDTQYF
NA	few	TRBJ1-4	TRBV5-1	TGCGCCAGCAGCTTGGGGGGACGTAACAATGAAAAACTGTTTTTT	CASSLGGRNNEKLFF
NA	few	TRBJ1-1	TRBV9	TGTGCCAGCAGTTCTCGAGGGGTAGAACTCGAAGCTTTCTTT	CASSSRGVELEAFF
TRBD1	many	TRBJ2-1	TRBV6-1	TGTGCCAGCAGTCCTCGGACAGGGTACAATGAGCAGTTCTTC	CASSPRTGYNEQFF
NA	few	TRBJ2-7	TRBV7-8	TGTGCCAGCAGCTTGGGGGGTATCTACGAGCAGTACTTC	CASSLGGIYEQYF
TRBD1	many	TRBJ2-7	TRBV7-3	TGTGCCAGCAGCTCCGGACAGGGGCCCTACGAGCAGTACTTC	CASSSGQGPYEQYF
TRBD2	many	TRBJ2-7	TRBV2	TGTGCCAGCAGGGGACTAGCGAGACTCTACGAGCAGTACTTC	CASRGLARLYEQYF
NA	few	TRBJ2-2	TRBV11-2	TGTGCCAGCAGCCCACAAGGCGTGGGGGAGCTGTTTTTT	CASSPQGVGELFF
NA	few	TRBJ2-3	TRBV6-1	TGTGCCAGCAAAAACGGATATAGCACAGATACGCAGTATTTT	CASKNGYSTDTQYF
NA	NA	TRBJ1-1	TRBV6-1	TGTGCCAGTCTGACCCGAGGGGGGTTGACTGAAGCTTTCTTT	CASLTRGGLTEAFF
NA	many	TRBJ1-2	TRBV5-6	TGTGTCTCCGCGGTCCAAAACTATGGCTACACCTTC	CVSAVQNYGYTF
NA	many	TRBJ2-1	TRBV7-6	TGTGCCAGCAGCCCCATAGATCCGGGCTACAATGAGCAGTTCTTC	CASSPIDPGYNEQFF
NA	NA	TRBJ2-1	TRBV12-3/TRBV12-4	TGTGCCAGCAGTCCTCCGTGGGGATACAATGAGCAGTTCTTC	CASSPPWGYNEQFF
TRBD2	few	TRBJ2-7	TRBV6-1	TGTGCCAGCAGTCCCACCGGGACTACCTACGAGCAGTACTTC	CASSPTGTTYEQYF
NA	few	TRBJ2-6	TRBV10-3	TGTGTGACTTCTGGGGCCAACGTCCTGACTTTC	CVTSGANVLTF
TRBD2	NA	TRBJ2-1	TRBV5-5	TGTGCCAGCAGCTTGGCCGTAGCGGGGGCCGTCTACAATGAGCAGTTCTTC	CASSLAVAGAVYNEQFF
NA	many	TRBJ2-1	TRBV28	TGTGCCAGCAGTATAAAACAGGGTTGGGGAGCCAATGAGCAGTTCTTC	CASSIKQGWGANEQFF
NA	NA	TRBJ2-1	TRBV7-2	TGTGCCAGCAGCTTAGGGCGGACACCCCAGTTAAAGGTGCGGAATGAGCAGTTCTTC	CASSLGRTPQLKVRNEQFF
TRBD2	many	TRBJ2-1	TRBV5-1	TGCGCCAGCCTACCGGGAGTAGGGACTAAACACATCGAGCAGTTCTTC	CASLPGVGTKHIEQFF
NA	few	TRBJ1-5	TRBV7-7	TGTGCCAGCATCGAACTCCAGGTGGGGTGTAGGAATCAGCCCCAGCATTTT	CASIELQVGCRNQPQHF
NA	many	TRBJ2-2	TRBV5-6	TGTGCCAGCAGCTTCCCGGGGGCCGGCACCGGGGAGCTGTTTTTT	CASSFPGAGTGELFF
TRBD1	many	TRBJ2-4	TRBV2	TGTGCCAGCATGAGGACAGGGGGCATTCAGTACTTC	CASMRTGGIQYF
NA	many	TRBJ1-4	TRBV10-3	TGTGCCATCCGAACGGATGCTACAGGCGAAAAACTGTTTTTT	CAIRTDATGEKLFF
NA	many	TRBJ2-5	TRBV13	TGTGCCAGCAGCTTGGGGCAGGCCCAGTACTTC	CASSLGQAQYF